This is a list of T cell receptor beta chains from one sample in a study of beta chain features in type 1 diabetes. Measured with immunoSEQ multiplex PCR; TCRdb has only the in-frame clones, and not every one. The data show around 500,000 clones, approximately 31% seen once. The sample was naive CD4+ T cells from blood. Receptor source: a man aged 18 to 29 in good health. Both conserved end residues are part of each CDR3. D genes are given only for firm matches. For some rows the clone size is stated as once, few or many, or as a class when expanded; others skip it.

J	length	D	size	V	CDR3
TRBJ2-2	15	TRBD2	few	TRBV7-3	CASSVREGNTGELFF
TRBJ2-5	16	-	few	TRBV25-1	CASSGYGRVAQETQYF
TRBJ2-7	16	TRBD1	-	TRBV11-2	CASSISSGTGGYEQYF
TRBJ2-7	17	-	few	TRBV7-9	CASSLVAGEGITYEQYF
TRBJ1-5	13	-	-	TRBV30	CAWSEQGVQPQHF
TRBJ2-5	14	-	-	TRBV9	CASSEGTGQETQYF
TRBJ2-2	14	TRBD2	-	TRBV30	CAWGARLAGGELFF
TRBJ2-1	15	-	-	TRBV10-3	CAISTTGSSYNEQFF
TRBJ2-3	15	TRBD1	-	TRBV7-9	CASSRGQASTDTQYF
TRBJ2-2	12	-	-	TRBV9	CASSVVGGELFF
TRBJ2-4	14	-	-	TRBV4-1	CASSPDVAKNIQYF
TRBJ2-1	14	-	few	TRBV9	CASSVAGRYNEQFF
TRBJ1-4	11	-	few	TRBV11-2	CASSPGQRLFF
TRBJ2-1	15	TRBD2	-	TRBV7-2	CASSQGAGGNNEQFF
TRBJ2-5	14	TRBD1	-	TRBV25-1	CASRDRDSQETQYF
TRBJ2-7	15	-	few	TRBV4-3	CASSQDVRGPYEQYF
TRBJ2-7	17	TRBD1	few	TRBV14	CASSLRMGTGTFYEQYF
TRBJ1-2	12	-	-	TRBV14	CASSLEHHGYTF
TRBJ2-3	12	-	few	TRBV5-4	CASSRRTDTQYF
TRBJ2-3	14	-	-	TRBV5-4	CASSRDFGQDTQYF
TRBJ2-3	14	-	few	TRBV10-3	CAISEMTGTDTQYF
TRBJ1-1	13	-	-	TRBV7-2	CASSLFEGTEAFF
TRBJ2-1	15	TRBD2	few	TRBV29-1	CSATGTSGRYDEQFF
TRBJ2-7	14	TRBD1	-	TRBV6-5	CASSYSPGGYEQYF
TRBJ2-1	17	TRBD2	-	TRBV14	CASSLKPSLAGTNEQFF
TRBJ2-1	14	TRBD1	few	TRBV2	CASKGTATNNEQFF
TRBJ2-2	17	TRBD2	-	TRBV7-2	CASSSRGTSLNTGELFF
TRBJ2-1	13	TRBD2	-	TRBV29-1	CSAGTSGRGEQFF
TRBJ2-1	17	TRBD2	-	TRBV15	CATSRVPGLAGVNEQFF
TRBJ2-4	14	TRBD1	-	TRBV6-5	CASRSRGQGSIQYF
TRBJ2-3	14	TRBD1	few	TRBV7-2	CASSVRTGTDTQYF
TRBJ1-2	14	-	few	TRBV7-2	CASSLPGLVYGYTF
TRBJ2-1	17	TRBD2	few	TRBV10-3	CAISGTSGEISYNEQFF
TRBJ2-5	15	TRBD2	-	TRBV7-6	CASSSPGTSGSTQYF